This T cell receptor beta chain was recovered during a study of T cell clones after liver transplantation. Overall study: Without induction therapy, subjects received standard immunosuppression until 12-24 months post-transplant. Points from the study as a whole: Migration into the graft, not deletion, may explain lost graft donor-reactive T cells. Low donor cell numbers restricted donor-reactive repertoire measurement in two subjects.

The repertoire was sequenced with immunoSEQ multiplex PCR; TCRdb's copy has only in-frame clones and lacks some. The repertoire holds about 6,100 clones, with over 75% as singletons. V was clipped by 5 bases and J by 1 base; unmatched bases: 8. Looked up from germline, CDR1 is SGHTA and CDR2 is FQGNSA. The CDR3 contains 16 residues. On this clone: The antigen remains unidentified.

This sample comprised CD8+ T cells from blood, obtained before liver transplant. This TCR came from a human donor who received a liver transplant. The chain carries TRBV7-2 and TRBJ2-7, with 10 nucleotides matching TRBD2. CDR3 residues: CASSPGSGRYSYEQYF. Here the CDR3 DNA reads TGTGCCAGCAGCCCGGGTAGCGGGAGGTATTCCTACGAGCAGTACTTC.